This TCR beta chain was documented in a study of T cell responses to AZD1222 COVID-19 vaccine. About the study: Researchers grouped second doses given at about 4 or about 12 weeks into one pool. Study observations and caveats: CD4 TCRs associated with vaccination spanned spike, dominating at 160-218 and 743-854.

The protocol was immunoSEQ multiplex PCR, while the TCRdb copy is restricted to in-frame clones and leaves out a portion. The table lists about 150,000 clones, more than 80% of them singletons, with about 4% in the top ten. V was clipped by 3 bases and J by 5 bases, with 7 bases between them. The CDR3 is 13 residues long. Germline CDR1 and CDR2: SGHTA and FQGTGA. Comment on this clone: What it recognizes is unknown. Distinct nucleotide sequences in the sample also encode this CDR3.

The receptor was isolated from an adult in good health. Specimen: peripheral blood, collected on day 0 of AZD1222 vaccination. V is TRBV7-3 and J is TRBJ2-2, with TRBD2 as a possible D gene (5 bases). CDR3 in DNA: TGTGCCAGCAGCTTGAGAGGGACCGGGGAGCTGTTTTTT. This translates into CASSLRGTGELFF.